A selection of T cell receptor beta chains follows, all from one sample in a study of PD-1 blockade in classical Hodgkin lymphoma. Sequenced by immunoSEQ multiplex PCR; TCRdb stores in-frame clones only, minus some. This sample yields about 12,000 clones, of which approximately 80% are seen a single time; roughly 1.4% belongs to the top ten. The material was CD4+ T cells from blood, obtained at baseline. The origin of the receptors is a human donor with classical Hodgkin lymphoma. Both conserved end residues are part of each CDR3. A D gene is named only where the DNA matches it firmly. Size values are once, few and many counts, or a class for expanded clones, and some rows have none.

j_call d_call clone_size v_call cdr3_nt cdr3_aa
TRBJ2-1 TRBD1 NA TRBV10-3 TGTGCCATCAGTGAGACGGCCGGGACAGGGTCCAATGAGCAGTTCTTC CAISETAGTGSNEQFF
TRBJ2-3 TRBD2 NA TRBV5-1 TGCGCCAGCCAGACTAGCGGGGCGACAGATACGCAGTATTTT CASQTSGATDTQYF
TRBJ1-2 NA NA TRBV30 TGTGCCTGGAGTCCCTTAGTTGGCTATGGCTACACCTTC CAWSPLVGYGYTF
TRBJ1-2 NA NA TRBV11-1 TGTGCCAGCAGCTTAGATGGGGGGCCAAGGACTAACTATGGCTACACCTTC CASSLDGGPRTNYGYTF
TRBJ1-1 NA NA TRBV10-3 TGTGCCATCAGCGACCCTGGGGGTGTCACTGAAGCTTTCTTT CAISDPGGVTEAFF
TRBJ2-1 NA NA TRBV9 TGTGCCAGCAGCGTAAGGGGGGCCTTTTACAATGAGCAGTTCTTC CASSVRGAFYNEQFF
TRBJ1-1 NA NA TRBV15 TGTGCCACCAGCAGAGCCGATCTACAGTCAAGAACTGAAGCTTTCTTT CATSRADLQSRTEAFF
TRBJ1-1 NA NA TRBV11-1 TGTGCCAGCAGCACCTCCGACAGCTCCATGAACACTGAAGCTTTCTTT CASSTSDSSMNTEAFF
TRBJ2-2 NA NA TRBV7-3 TGTGCCAGCAGCTCTCTGGCCGACCCCACCGGGGAGCTGTTTTTT CASSSLADPTGELFF
TRBJ1-2 NA once TRBV11-2 TGTGCCAGCACCGCCCCCGGGACCTCAAACTATGGCTACACCTTC CASTAPGTSNYGYTF
TRBJ1-5 TRBD1 once TRBV2 TGTGCCAGCAGTTGGGGACAGGGGGCTATTCAGCCCCAGCATTTT CASSWGQGAIQPQHF
TRBJ1-4 NA NA TRBV19 TGTGCCAGTAACCGGATCCTGGGGGGGAATGAAAAACTGTTTTTT CASNRILGGNEKLFF
TRBJ2-1 NA NA TRBV19 TGTGCCAGTAGTCTCCAGGGGGGAGATTTCAGCTCCTACAATGAGCAGTTCTTC CASSLQGGDFSSYNEQFF
TRBJ2-3 NA NA TRBV15 TGTGCCACCAGCAGGGGCACAGATACGCAGTATTTT CATSRGTDTQYF
TRBJ2-5 TRBD1 NA TRBV11-2 TGTGCCAGCAGCTTAGGTTCAGGACAGGGGTTTCGGGAGACCCAGTACTTC CASSLGSGQGFRETQYF
TRBJ2-7 NA NA TRBV6-1 TGTGCCAGCATGGGGGTTTACGAGCAGTACTTC CASMGVYEQYF
TRBJ1-1 TRBD1 NA TRBV6-5 TGTGCCAGCAGTACCGGGACAGGGGACCCCACTGAAGCTTTCTTT CASSTGTGDPTEAFF
TRBJ1-2 NA NA TRBV5-4 TGTGCCAGCAGCTCGTTCGTGGGGCAGGGGAACGGCTACACCTTC CASSSFVGQGNGYTF
TRBJ1-2 NA few TRBV30 TGTGCCTGGAGCCTCGGGGTTGGCTACACCTTC CAWSLGVGYTF
TRBJ2-5 NA NA TRBV30 TGTGCCTGGAGTGTAAGGCGAGAAGAGACCCAGTACTTC CAWSVRREETQYF
TRBJ1-3 TRBD1 NA TRBV28 TGTGCCAGCAGTACGACAGGGGCTGGAAACACCATATATTTT CASSTTGAGNTIYF
TRBJ2-7 NA NA TRBV10-3 TGTGCCATCAGTGAGTCTTGGCACGAGCAGTACTTC CAISESWHEQYF
TRBJ1-2 NA few TRBV5-1 TGCGCCAGCAGCCCTATAGGGTATGGCTACACCTTC CASSPIGYGYTF
TRBJ2-3 TRBD2 NA TRBV7-2 TGTGCCAGCAGCTTAACTAGCGACGATACGCAGTATTTT CASSLTSDDTQYF
TRBJ1-3 NA NA TRBV5-4 TGTGCCAGCAGCTTGGGAACCGGAGGAAACACCATATATTTT CASSLGTGGNTIYF
TRBJ2-3 NA NA TRBV7-3 TGTGCCAGCAGCTCGTCAGATGATACGCAGTATTTT CASSSSDDTQYF
TRBJ2-7 NA once TRBV9 TGTGCCAGCAGCTCCGGAGGGGTAGGGGCCTACGAGCAGTACTTC CASSSGGVGAYEQYF
TRBJ2-7 NA NA TRBV7-2 TGTGCCAGCAGCGTTTCCAGGAACTACGAGCAGTACTTC CASSVSRNYEQYF
TRBJ2-1 NA NA TRBV6-1 TGTGCCAGCATCGTCCAACTCTCCTACAATGAGCAGTTCTTC CASIVQLSYNEQFF
TRBJ2-3 NA once TRBV10-3 TGTGCCATCAGTGGGGGCACAGATACGCAGTATTTT CAISGGTDTQYF
TRBJ2-3 NA NA TRBV4-3 TGCGCCAGCAGCCACCTAAGCACAGATACGCAGTATTTT CASSHLSTDTQYF
TRBJ1-2 TRBD1 NA TRBV18 TGTGCCAGCTCACCGTTCGGACAGGGGAGTGAGGGCTACACCTTC CASSPFGQGSEGYTF
TRBJ2-5 NA NA TRBV5-1 TGCGCCAGCTCGCCAGGGGGGAGGGCGGAGACCCAGTACTTC CASSPGGRAETQYF
TRBJ1-3 NA NA TRBV4-2 TGTGCCAGCAGCCAACCCGACTCGGACATAAACACCATATATTTT CASSQPDSDINTIYF
TRBJ2-7 TRBD1 once TRBV2 TGTGCCACAAACGGACAGGGTTCCTACGAGCAGTACTTC CATNGQGSYEQYF
TRBJ2-7 NA few TRBV7-9 TGTGCCAGCAGCGCTACGGCCTACGAGCAGTACTTC CASSATAYEQYF
TRBJ1-5 NA NA TRBV7-9 TGTGCCAGCAGCTTAGCGGGGGGAAGTCAGCCCCAGCATTTT CASSLAGGSQPQHF
TRBJ2-7 TRBD2 once TRBV28 TGTGGGTCGGGACTAGCGGGGAGTTACTACGAGCAGTACTTC CGSGLAGSYYEQYF
TRBJ2-2 NA NA TRBV28 TGTGCCAGCAGTCGGAGGGGGTCCACCGGGGAGCTGTTTTTT CASSRRGSTGELFF
TRBJ1-6 TRBD1 few TRBV5-1 TGCGCCAGCAGCTTCCTGACAGGGGGTGATTCACCCCTCCACTTT CASSFLTGGDSPLHF
TRBJ1-1 NA once TRBV14 TGTGCCAGCAGCCTCCTTAGGAACACTGAAGCTTTCTTT CASSLLRNTEAFF
TRBJ2-2 NA NA TRBV6-4 TGTGCCAGCAGTGCCACCGGGATAACCGGGGAGCTGTTTTTT CASSATGITGELFF
TRBJ2-4 NA NA TRBV25-1 TGTGCCAGCAGGCGGGGAACTGGCATTCAGTACTTC CASRRGTGIQYF
TRBJ2-2 TRBD2 NA TRBV11-3 TGTGCCAGCAGCTCCGGACTAGCGAACACCGGGGAGCTGTTTTTT CASSSGLANTGELFF